This T cell receptor (beta chain) is drawn from a study of blood T cell repertoires in COVID-19. This CDR3 comprises 13 residues. The germline V and J ends were trimmed by 2 bases and 7 bases, with 9 bases remaining between them. Per the germline V gene, CDR1 is SGHTA and CDR2 is FQGNSA. Clones were read by immunoSEQ multiplex PCR, and TCRdb kept only the in-frame ones, dropping some. The sample consists of a few hundred thousand clones, roughly nine tenths of them appearing once. The chain combines TRBV7-2 with TRBJ2-1; D gene unclear. Sequenced sample: peripheral blood. The origin of this receptor is a man aged 60-69 years with acute or convalescent COVID-19. The CDR3 nucleotides are TGTGCCAGCAGCTTAAACAGTAGGAATGAGCAGTTCTTC. Translated: CASSLNSRNEQFF.